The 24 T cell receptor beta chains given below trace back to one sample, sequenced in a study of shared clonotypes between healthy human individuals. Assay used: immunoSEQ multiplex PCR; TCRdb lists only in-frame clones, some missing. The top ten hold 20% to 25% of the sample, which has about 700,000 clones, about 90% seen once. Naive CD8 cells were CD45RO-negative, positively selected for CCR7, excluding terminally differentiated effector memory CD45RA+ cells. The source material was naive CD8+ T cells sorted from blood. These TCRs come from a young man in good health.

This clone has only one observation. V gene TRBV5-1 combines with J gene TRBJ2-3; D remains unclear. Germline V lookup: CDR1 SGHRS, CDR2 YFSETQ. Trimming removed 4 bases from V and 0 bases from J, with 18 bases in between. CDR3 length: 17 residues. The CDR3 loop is CASSTAGRRSSTDTQYF. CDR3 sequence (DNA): TGCGCCAGCAGCACCGCAGGACGGAGATCTAGCACAGATACGCAGTATTTT. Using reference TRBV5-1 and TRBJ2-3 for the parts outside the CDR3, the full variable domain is KAGVTQTPRYLIKTRGQQVTLSCSPISGHRSVSWYQQTPGQGLQFLFEYFSETQRNKGNFPGRFSGRQFSNSRSEMNVSTLELGDSALYLCASSTAGRRSSTDTQYFGPGTRLTVL.

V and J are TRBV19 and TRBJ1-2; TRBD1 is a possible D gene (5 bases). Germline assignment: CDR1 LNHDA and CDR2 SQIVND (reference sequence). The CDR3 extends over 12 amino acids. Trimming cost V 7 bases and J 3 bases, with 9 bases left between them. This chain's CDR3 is CASMRGDYGYTF. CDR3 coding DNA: TGTGCCAGTATGAGGGGTGACTATGGCTACACCTTC.

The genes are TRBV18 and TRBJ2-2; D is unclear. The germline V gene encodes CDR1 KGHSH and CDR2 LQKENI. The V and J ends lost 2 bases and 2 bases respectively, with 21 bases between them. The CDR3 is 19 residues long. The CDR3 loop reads CASSPSLQSALENTGELFF. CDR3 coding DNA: TGTGCCAGCTCACCATCACTTCAATCAGCATTAGAAAACACCGGGGAGCTGTTTTTT.

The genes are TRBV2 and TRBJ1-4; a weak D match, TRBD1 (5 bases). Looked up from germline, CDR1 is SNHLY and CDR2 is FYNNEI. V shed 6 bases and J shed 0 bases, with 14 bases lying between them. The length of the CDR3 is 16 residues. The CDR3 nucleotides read TGTGCCAGCAGGGGGGGGACCGTAGCAACTAATGAAAAACTGTTTTTT. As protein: CASRGGTVATNEKLFF.

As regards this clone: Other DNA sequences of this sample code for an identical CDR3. The CDR3 here is CASSRGGDEQYF. As DNA, the CDR3 is TGTGCCAGCAGCCGAGGGGGGGACGAGCAGTACTTC. The genes are TRBV7-9 and TRBJ2-7; D may be TRBD2 (7 bases). Trimming cost V 5 bases and J 5 bases, with 10 bases left between them. The CDR3 consists of 12 residues. The germline V gene encodes CDR1 SEHNR and CDR2 FQNEAQ (reference sequence). The whole variable domain, filled in from reference TRBV7-9 and TRBJ2-7, reads DTGVSQNPRHKITKRGQNVTFRCDPISEHNRLYWYRQTLGQGPEFLTYFQNEAQLEKSRLLSDRFSAERPKGSFSTLEIQRTEQGDSAMYLCASSRGGDEQYFGPGTRLTVT.

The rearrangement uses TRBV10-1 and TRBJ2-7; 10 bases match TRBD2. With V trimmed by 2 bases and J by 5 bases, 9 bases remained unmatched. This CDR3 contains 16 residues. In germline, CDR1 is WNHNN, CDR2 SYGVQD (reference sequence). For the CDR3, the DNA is TGCGCCAGCAGTGAGGTGGCTAGCGGGAGTAGGGACGAGCAGTACTTC. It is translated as CASSEVASGSRDEQYF.

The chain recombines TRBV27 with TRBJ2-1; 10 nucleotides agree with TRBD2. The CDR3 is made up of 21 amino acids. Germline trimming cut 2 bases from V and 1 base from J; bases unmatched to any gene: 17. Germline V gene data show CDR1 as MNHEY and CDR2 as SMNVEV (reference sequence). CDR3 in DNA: TGTGCCAGCAGTTTACCCACAGCCGCCCCTCTAGCGGGAGATTCCTACAATGAGCAGTTCTTC. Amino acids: CASSLPTAAPLAGDSYNEQFF.

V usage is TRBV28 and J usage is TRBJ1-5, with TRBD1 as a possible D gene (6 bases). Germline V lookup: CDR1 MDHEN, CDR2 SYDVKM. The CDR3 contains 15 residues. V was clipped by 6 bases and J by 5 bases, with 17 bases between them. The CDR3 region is CASSYGQRGDQPQHF. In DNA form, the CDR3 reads TGTGCCAGCAGCTATGGACAGAGGGGCGATCAGCCCCAGCATTTT.

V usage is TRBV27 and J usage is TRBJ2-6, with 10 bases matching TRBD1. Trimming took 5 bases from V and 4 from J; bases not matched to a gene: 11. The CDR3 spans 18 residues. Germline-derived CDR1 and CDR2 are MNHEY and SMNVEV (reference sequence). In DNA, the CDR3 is TGTGCCAGCAGTCAAACCGGGACAGGGGTGTCCGGGGCCAACGTCCTGACTTTC. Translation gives CASSQTGTGVSGANVLTF.

The CDR3 DNA reads as TGTGCCAGCAGCACCCCAGCGGGAATCACCGGGGAGCTGTTTTTT. Its protein is CASSTPAGITGELFF. The rearrangement joins TRBV9 to TRBJ2-2; 7 bases match TRBD2. Germline-derived CDR1 and CDR2 are SGDLS and YYNGEE. V trimming: 4 bases; J trimming: 4 bases; junction bases outside the gene matches: 7. The CDR3 is 15 amino acids. The full variable domain, rest sourced from reference TRBV9 and TRBJ2-2, is DSGVTQTPKHLITATGQRVTLRCSPRSGDLSVYWYQQSLDQGLQFLIQYYNGEERAKGNILERFSAQQFPDLHSELNLSSLELGDSALYFCASSTPAGITGELFFGEGSRLTVL.

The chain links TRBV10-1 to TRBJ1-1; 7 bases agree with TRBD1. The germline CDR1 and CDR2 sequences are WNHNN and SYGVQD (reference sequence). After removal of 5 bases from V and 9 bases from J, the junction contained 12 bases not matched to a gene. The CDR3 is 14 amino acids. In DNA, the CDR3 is TGCGCCAGCAGTCCCACATTAGACAGGGAACAAGCTTTCTTT. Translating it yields CASSPTLDREQAFF.

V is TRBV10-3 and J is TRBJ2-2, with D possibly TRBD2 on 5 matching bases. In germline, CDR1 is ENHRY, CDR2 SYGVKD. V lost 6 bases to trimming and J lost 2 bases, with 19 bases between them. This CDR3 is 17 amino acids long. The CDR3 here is CAIRAYEGVDNTGELFF. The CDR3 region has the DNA TGTGCCATCAGAGCCTATGAGGGAGTAGATAACACCGGGGAGCTGTTTTTT.

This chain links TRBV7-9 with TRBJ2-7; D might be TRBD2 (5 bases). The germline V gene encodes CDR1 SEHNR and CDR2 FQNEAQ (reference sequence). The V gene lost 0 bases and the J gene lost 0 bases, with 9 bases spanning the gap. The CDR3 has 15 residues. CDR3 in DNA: TGTGCCAGCAGCTTAGCCGTAGGGAGCTCCTACGAGCAGTACTTC. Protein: CASSLAVGSSYEQYF.

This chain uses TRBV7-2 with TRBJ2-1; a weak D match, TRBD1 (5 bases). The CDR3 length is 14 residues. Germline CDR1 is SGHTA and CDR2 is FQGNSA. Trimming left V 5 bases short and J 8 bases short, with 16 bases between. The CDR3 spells CASSPGRPVHEQFF. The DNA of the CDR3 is TGTGCCAGCAGCCCAGGGCGGCCGGTCCATGAGCAGTTCTTC.

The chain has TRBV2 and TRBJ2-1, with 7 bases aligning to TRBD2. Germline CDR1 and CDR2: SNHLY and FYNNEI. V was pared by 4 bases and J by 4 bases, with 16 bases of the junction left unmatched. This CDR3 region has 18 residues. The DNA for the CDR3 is TGTGCCAGCAGTGTCGTTCCTGGGAGGGCCGACTTATACAATGAGCAGTTCTTC. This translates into CASSVVPGRADLYNEQFF. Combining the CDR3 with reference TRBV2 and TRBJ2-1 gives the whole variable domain EPEVTQTPSHQVTQMGQEVILRCVPISNHLYFYWYRQILGQKVEFLVSFYNNEISEKSEIFDDQFSVERPDGSNFTLKIRSTKLEDSAMYFCASSVVPGRADLYNEQFFGPGTRLTVL.

CDR3 amino acids: CASSLRGVGVLYNEQFF. In DNA, the CDR3 is TGTGCCAGCAGCTTAAGGGGCGTGGGAGTCTTATACAATGAGCAGTTCTTC. The rearrangement joins TRBV7-8 to TRBJ2-1; D possibly uses TRBD1 or TRBD2 (5 bases each). V was clipped by 2 bases and J by 4 bases, with 18 bases between them. Looked up from germline, CDR1 is SGHVS and CDR2 is FQNEAQ. The CDR3 runs 17 residues.

The CDR3 coding sequence is TGTGCCAGCAGCCTGAGCCGGACTAGCGGGACGTTCTCCTACGAGCAGTACTTC. Protein sequence: CASSLSRTSGTFSYEQYF. The rearrangement links TRBV7-2 to TRBJ2-7; TRBD2 agrees at 12 bases. The ends lost 5 bases at V and 0 bases at J; junction bases unmatched: 11. The length of the CDR3 is 18 residues. The V gene's germline CDR1 is SGHTA and CDR2 FQGNSA.

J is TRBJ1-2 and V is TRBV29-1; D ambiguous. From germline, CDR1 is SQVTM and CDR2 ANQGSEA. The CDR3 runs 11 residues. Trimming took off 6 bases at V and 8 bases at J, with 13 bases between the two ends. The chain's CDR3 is CSVDKREGYTF. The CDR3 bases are TGCAGCGTAGACAAGAGAGAGGGCTACACCTTC.

The CDR3 protein is CASSYSGGQYF. The CDR3 DNA is TGTGCCAGCAGTTACTCGGGAGGGCAGTACTTC. J is TRBJ2-7 and V is TRBV6-6; D may be TRBD2 (6 bases). Germline V gene data show CDR1 as MNHNY and CDR2 as SVGAGI (reference sequence). The CDR3 runs to 11 residues. Trimming removed 0 bases from V and 9 bases from J, with 6 bases in between.

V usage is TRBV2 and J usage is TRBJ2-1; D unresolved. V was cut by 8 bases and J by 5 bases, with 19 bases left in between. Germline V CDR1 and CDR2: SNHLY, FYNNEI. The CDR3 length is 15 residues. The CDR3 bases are TGTGCCAGCCCCCTAAGGTCGGCGGTCCACAATGAGCAGTTCTTC. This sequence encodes CASPLRSAVHNEQFF.

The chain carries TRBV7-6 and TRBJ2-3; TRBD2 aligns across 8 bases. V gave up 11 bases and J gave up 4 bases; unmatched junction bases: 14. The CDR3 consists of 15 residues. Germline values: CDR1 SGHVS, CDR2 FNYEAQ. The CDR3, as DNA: TGTGCCCACGAACCTCTCGGGAGGGCCCCAGATACGCAGTATTTT. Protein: CAHEPLGRAPDTQYF.

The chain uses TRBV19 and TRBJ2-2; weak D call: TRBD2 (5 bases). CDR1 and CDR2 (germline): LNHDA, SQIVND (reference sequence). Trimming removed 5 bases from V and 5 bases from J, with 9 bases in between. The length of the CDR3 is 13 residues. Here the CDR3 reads CASSFGITGELFF. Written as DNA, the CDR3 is TGTGCCAGTAGTTTCGGGATTACCGGGGAGCTGTTTTTT.

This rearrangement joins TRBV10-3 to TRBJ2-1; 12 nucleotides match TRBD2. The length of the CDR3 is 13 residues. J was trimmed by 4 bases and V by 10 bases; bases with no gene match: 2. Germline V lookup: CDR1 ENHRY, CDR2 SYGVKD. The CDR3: CATGLAGYNEQFF. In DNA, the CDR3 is TGTGCCACCGGACTAGCGGGATACAATGAGCAGTTCTTC.

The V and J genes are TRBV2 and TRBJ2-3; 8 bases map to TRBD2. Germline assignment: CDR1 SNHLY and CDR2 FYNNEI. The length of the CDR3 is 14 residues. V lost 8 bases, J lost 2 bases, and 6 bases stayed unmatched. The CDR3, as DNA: TGTGCCAGCTGTTACGGGAGGGACACAGATACGCAGTATTTT. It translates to CASCYGRDTDTQYF.